This TCR beta chain was recorded in a study of Graves' ophthalmopathy and Graves' hyperthyroidism (dated by TCRdb to 2016 to 2019). Context from the whole study: Peripheral blood samples were taken at the time of initial diagnosis, before any treatment was given. In roughly six hyperthyroidism patients, the T-cell repertoires found in thyroid tissue were compared with those found in blood. To explore V-J signatures distinguishing ophthalmopathy from hyperthyroidism, a discovery set of about a hundred patients (fewer than 45 ophthalmopathy, 55 to 60 stable hyperthyroidism) was enrolled. An independent validation cohort was composed of 18 hyperthyroidism patients and around 16 patients who later progressed from hyperthyroidism to ophthalmopathy. In total, 135 blood samples were TCR-sequenced: some 40 ophthalmopathy, approximately 75 hyperthyroidism and some 17 hyperthyroidism-to-ophthalmopathy patients. Following sampling, methimazole starting at 30 mg daily was administered to hyperthyroidism patients, and high-dose intravenous methylprednisolone was administered to ophthalmopathy patients. The study used TCR beta repertoire signatures to distinguish Graves' ophthalmopathy from Graves' hyperthyroidism and to predict progression to ophthalmopathy.

The paper as a whole reports these results and caveats: In cross-validation, the 13-signature model distinguished ophthalmopathy from stable hyperthyroidism with approximately 90% sensitivity and 81% to 83% specificity, and in the test set the corresponding values were around 78% and 73%. In validation, the model predicted ophthalmopathy progression with about 71% sensitivity and around 72% specificity; fewer than 15 predicted patients were CT-confirmed with GO in a median of approximately six months. Among expanded thyroid clonotypes with frequency above 0.001, most also showed up in blood, which suggests that blood repertoires may reflect the thyroid immune response. Sample size was not predetermined statistically, and investigators were not blinded to group allocation.

Points on this clonotype: The clone's antigen remains unknown. No base-level quality is on record; no much larger clone is a single base apart.

For repertoire sequencing, TCR beta CDR3 regions were amplified from RNA transcripts. The first round was an RT-PCR using HTBI primers with the Qiagen OneStep RT-PCR kit, and this first round was followed by a second-round multiplex PCR, then size selection and purification. Sequencing of the libraries was carried out on an Illumina HiSeq2000 in paired-end mode with 100 bp reads. Per the authors' processing: SOAPnuke was used to process the reads, throwing out any read that had adapters, had uncalled bases, had a mean Phred below 15, or lacked an exact constant-primer or identifier match. COPE v1.2.5 was used to merge high-quality paired reads. Each unique nucleotide sequence was defined as a clonotype, and clonotypes were aligned to IMGT TRB V, D and J references with MiTCR v1.1. Analysis was restricted to V-J combinations with a frequency above 0.0001, which covered just over 98% of repertoires. A TCR clonal expansion and chaos score per V-J combination was defined as the ratio of F50 clonal expansion to chaos observed in the TCRdist matrix. Welch's t-statistics and random forest were used to reduce the features to 13 V-J combinations, which were then used as input to a naive Bayes classifier. The similarity between thyroid and blood repertoires was quantified using the Morisita-Horn index. TCRdb reran the public reads through fastp at Q25 and MiXCR, keeping productive beta chains. One record per CDR3 amino acid sequence lists the most common genes and DNA. These V and J calls derive from TCRdb rather than the authors' analysis. Within this sample are about 740,000 distinct CDR3 sequences, with 40% of them counted one time only. The ten largest make up 44% of the sample.

V gives up 3 bases and J gives up 8 bases, and the segment between their germline ends measures 16 bases. The CDR3 spans 14 residues, from the cysteine through the phenylalanine. Just the 42-base CDR3 DNA is kept, in frame starting at base 1. Ophthalmopathy patients were characterized by moderately to severely active disease, a Clinical Activity Score of at least 3, a NOSPECS grade of at least 4, and a disease duration under 3 months. Patients were excluded if they had other autoimmune diseases, uncontrolled infections, pregnancy or lactation. Diagnosis relied on clinical symptoms, serum thyroxine, TRAb, thyroid ultrasound and orbital computed tomography. Using Ficoll-Paque density gradient centrifugation, PBMCs were isolated from 9.5 to 10 ml of fresh peripheral blood. Total RNA was extracted using Trizol reagent, and RNA quality was checked on an Agilent 2100 Bioanalyzer.

The rearrangement joined TRBV12-3 or TRBV12-4 to TRBJ1-2, with no confidently assigned D gene. Sequencing input: peripheral blood. The clonotype originates from an adult man with Graves' ophthalmopathy. The CDR3 is CASSFVSGMQGYTF. The sequenced DNA is TGTGCCAGCAGTTTTGTGTCGGGAATGCAGGGCTACACCTTC.